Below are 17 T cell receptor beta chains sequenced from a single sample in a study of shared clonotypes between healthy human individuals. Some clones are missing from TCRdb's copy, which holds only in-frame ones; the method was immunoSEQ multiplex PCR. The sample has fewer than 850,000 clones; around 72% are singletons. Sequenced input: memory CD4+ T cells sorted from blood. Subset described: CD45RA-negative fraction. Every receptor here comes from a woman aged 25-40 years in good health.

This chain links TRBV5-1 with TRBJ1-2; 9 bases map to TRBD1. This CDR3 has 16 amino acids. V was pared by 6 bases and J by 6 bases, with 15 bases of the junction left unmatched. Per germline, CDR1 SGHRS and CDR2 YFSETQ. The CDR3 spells CASKNAYRGRDHGYTF. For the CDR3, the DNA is TGCGCCAGCAAGAACGCTTACAGGGGGCGCGACCATGGCTACACCTTC.

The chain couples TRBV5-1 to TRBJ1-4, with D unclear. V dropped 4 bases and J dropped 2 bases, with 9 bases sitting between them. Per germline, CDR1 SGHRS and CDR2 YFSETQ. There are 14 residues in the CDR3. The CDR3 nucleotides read TGCGCCAGCAGCCCGATTGGGACTAATGAAAAACTGTTTTTT. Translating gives CASSPIGTNEKLFF.

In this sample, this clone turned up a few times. For the CDR3, the DNA is TGTGCCAGCTCACCTCTACGGACTAGCGGGGGTGATACGCAGTATTTT. Translated, it gives CASSPLRTSGGDTQYF. The chain is built from TRBV18 and TRBJ2-3, with TRBD2 identical over 13 bases. J lost 6 bases, V lost 3 bases, and 6 bases had no gene match. Germline V gives CDR1 KGHSH, CDR2 LQKENI. CDR3 length: 16 amino acids.

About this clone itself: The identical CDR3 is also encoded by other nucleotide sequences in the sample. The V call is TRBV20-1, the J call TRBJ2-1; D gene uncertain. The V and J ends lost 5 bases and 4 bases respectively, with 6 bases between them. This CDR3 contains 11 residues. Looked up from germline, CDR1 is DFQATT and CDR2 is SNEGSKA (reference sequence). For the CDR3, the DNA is TGCAGTGCTTCCGGATACAATGAGCAGTTCTTC. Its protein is CSASGYNEQFF.

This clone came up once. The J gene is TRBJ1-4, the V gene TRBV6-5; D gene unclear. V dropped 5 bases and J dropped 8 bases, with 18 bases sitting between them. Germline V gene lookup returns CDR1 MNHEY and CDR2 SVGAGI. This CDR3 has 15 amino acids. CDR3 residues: CASSALRGLGEKLFF. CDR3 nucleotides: TGTGCCAGCAGTGCTCTGCGCGGACTGGGAGAAAAACTGTTTTTT.

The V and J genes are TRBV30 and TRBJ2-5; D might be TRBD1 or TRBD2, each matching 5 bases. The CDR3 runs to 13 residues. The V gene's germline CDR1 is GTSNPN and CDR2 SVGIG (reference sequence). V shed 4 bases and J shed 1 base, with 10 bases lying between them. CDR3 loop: CAWTTGAQETQYF. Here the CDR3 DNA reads TGTGCCTGGACTACCGGGGCCCAAGAGACCCAGTACTTC. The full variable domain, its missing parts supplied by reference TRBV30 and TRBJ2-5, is SQTIHQWPATLVQPVGSPLSLECTVEGTSNPNLYWYRQAAGRGLQLLFYSVGIGQISSEVPQNLSASRPQDRQFILSSKKLLLSDSGFYLCAWTTGAQETQYFGPGTRLLVL.

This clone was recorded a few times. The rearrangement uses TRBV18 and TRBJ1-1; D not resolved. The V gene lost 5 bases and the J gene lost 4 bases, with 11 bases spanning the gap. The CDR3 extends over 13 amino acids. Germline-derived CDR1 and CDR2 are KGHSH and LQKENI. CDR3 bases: TGTGCCAGCTCATCCTTACGGGGCACTGAAGCTTTCTTT. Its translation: CASSSLRGTEAFF.

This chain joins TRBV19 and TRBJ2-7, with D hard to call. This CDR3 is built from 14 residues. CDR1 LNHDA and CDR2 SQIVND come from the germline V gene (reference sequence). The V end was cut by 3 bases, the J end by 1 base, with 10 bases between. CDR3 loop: CASSILHSSYEQYF. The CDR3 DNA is TGTGCCAGTAGTATTTTACACAGTTCCTACGAGCAGTACTTC.

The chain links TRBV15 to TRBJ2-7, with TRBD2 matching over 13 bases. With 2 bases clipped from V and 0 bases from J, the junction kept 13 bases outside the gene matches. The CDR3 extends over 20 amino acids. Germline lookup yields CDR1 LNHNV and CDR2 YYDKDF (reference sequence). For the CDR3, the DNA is TGTGCCACCAGCAGAAAAGGGACTAGCGGGATCCCATCTTCCTCCTACGAGCAGTACTTC. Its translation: CATSRKGTSGIPSSSYEQYF.

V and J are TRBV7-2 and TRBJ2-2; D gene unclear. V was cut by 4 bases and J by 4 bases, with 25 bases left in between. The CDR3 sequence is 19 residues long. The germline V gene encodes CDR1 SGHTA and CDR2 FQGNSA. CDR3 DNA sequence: TGTGCCAGCAGCTCGAACCCCAAGTTAAGGGCGCTAGTCACCGGGGAGCTGTTTTTT. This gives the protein CASSSNPKLRALVTGELFF.

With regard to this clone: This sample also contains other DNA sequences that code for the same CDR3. DNA of the CDR3: TGTGCCAGCTCACCGCTCACCGGGGAGCTGTTTTTT. Protein: CASSPLTGELFF. The chain uses TRBV18 and TRBJ2-2; D gene uncertain. CDR1 and CDR2 (germline): KGHSH, LQKENI. This CDR3 comprises 12 residues. Trimming cost V 3 bases and J 4 bases, with 3 bases left between them. Full variable domain (rest looked up from reference TRBV18 and TRBJ2-2): NAGVMQNPRHLVRRRGQEARLRCSPMKGHSHVYWYRQLPEEGLKFMVYLQKENIIDESGMPKERFSAEFPKEGPSILRIQQVVRGDSAAYFCASSPLTGELFFGEGSRLTVL.

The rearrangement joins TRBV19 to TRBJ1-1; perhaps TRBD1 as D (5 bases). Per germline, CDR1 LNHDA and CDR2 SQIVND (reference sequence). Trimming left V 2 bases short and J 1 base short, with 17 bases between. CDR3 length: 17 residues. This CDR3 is CASSILSRGEGNTEAFF. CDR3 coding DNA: TGTGCCAGTAGTATATTGTCGAGGGGTGAGGGGAACACTGAAGCTTTCTTT.

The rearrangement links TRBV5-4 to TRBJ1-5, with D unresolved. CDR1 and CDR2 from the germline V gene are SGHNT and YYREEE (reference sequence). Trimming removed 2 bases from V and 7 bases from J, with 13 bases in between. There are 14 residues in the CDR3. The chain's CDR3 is CASSLSSRAQPQHF. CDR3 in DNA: TGTGCCAGCAGCTTATCCTCGCGGGCCCAGCCCCAGCATTTT.

This chain's CDR3 is CASRLAGGPGEQFF. CDR3 nucleotides: TGTGCCAGCAGGCTAGCGGGAGGGCCTGGTGAGCAGTTCTTC. The gene calls are TRBV28 and TRBJ2-1, with 12 bases fitting TRBD2. The CDR3 runs to 14 residues. The germline V gene encodes CDR1 MDHEN and CDR2 SYDVKM. J was trimmed by 9 bases and V by 6 bases; bases with no gene match: 6.

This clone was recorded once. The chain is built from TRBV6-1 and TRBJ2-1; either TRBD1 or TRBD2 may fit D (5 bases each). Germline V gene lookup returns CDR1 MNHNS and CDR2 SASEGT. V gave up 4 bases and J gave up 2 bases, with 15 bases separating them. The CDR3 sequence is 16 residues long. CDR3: CASSVSAGTAYNEQFF. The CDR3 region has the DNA TGTGCCAGCAGTGTTTCCGCCGGGACGGCCTACAATGAGCAGTTCTTC.

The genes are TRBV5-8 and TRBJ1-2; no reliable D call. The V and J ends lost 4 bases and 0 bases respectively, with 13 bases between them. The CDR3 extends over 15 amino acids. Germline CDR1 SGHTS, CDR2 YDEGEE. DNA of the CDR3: TGTGCCAGCAGCAAAAGGACGGGAGCTAACTATGGCTACACCTTC. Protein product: CASSKRTGANYGYTF. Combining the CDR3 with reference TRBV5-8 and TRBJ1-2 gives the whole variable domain EAGVTQSPTHLIKTRGQQATLRCSPISGHTSVYWYQQALGLGLQFLLWYDEGEERNRGNFPPRFSGRQFPNYSSELNVNALELEDSALYLCASSKRTGANYGYTFGSGTRLTVV.

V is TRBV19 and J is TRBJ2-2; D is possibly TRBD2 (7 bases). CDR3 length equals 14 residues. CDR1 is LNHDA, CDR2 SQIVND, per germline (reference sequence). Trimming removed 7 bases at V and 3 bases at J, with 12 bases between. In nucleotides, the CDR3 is TGTGCCAGTAAGGGGGGGACTGACACCGGGGAGCTGTTTTTT. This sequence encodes CASKGGTDTGELFF.